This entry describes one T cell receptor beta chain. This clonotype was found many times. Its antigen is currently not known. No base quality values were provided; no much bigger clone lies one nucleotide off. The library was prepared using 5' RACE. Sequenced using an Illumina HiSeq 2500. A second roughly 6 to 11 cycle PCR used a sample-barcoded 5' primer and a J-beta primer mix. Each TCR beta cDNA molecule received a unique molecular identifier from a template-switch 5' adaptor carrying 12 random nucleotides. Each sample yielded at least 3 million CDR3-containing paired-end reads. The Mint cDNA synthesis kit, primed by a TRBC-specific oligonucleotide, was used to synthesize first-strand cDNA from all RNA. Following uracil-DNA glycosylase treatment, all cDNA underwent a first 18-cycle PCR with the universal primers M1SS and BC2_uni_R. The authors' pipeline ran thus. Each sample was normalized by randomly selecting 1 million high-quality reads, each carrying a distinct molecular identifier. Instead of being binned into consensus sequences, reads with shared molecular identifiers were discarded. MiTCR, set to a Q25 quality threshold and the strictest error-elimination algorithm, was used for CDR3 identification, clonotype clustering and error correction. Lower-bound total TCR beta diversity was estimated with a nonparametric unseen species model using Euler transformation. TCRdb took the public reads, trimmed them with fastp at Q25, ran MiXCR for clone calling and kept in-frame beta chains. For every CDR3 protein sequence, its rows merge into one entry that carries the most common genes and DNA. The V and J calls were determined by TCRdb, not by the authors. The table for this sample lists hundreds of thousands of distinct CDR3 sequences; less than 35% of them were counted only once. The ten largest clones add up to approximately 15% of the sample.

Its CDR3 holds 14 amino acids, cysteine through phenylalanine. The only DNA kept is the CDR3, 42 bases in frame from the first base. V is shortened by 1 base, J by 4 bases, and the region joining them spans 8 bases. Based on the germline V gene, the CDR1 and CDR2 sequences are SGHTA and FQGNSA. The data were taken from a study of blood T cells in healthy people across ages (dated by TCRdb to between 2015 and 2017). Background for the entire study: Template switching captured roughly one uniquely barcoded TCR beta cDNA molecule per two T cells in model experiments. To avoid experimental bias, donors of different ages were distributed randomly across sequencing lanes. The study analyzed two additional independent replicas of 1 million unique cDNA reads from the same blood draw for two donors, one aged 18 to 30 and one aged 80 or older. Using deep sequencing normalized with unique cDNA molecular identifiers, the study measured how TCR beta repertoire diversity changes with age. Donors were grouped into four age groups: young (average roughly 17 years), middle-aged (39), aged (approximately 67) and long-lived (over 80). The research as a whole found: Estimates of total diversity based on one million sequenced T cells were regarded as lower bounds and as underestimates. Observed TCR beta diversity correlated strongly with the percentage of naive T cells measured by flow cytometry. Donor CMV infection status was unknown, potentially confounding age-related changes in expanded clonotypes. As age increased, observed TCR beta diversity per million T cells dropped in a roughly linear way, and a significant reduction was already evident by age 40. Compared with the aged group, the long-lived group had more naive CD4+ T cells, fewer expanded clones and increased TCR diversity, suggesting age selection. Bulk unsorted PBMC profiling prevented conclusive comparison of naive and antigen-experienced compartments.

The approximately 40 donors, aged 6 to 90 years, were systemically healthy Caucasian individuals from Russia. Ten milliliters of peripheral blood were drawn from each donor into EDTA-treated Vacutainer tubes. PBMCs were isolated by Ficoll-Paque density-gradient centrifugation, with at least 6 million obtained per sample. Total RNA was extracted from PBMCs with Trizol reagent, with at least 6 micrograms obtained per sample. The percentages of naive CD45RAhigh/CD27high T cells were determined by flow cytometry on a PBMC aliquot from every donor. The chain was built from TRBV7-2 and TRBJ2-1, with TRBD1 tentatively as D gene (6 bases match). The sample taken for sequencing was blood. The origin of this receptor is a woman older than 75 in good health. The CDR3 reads CASSLDRGYNEQFF. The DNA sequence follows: TGTGCCAGCAGCTTAGATAGGGGGTACAATGAGCAGTTCTTC.